Listed here is a single T cell receptor beta chain. Germline CDR1 reads LNHDA; CDR2 reads SQIVND (reference sequence). V lost 3 bases and J lost 1, with 13 bases in between. This CDR3 contains 16 residues. This sample was included in a study of Ad26.COV2.S vaccination and SARS-CoV-2 variants. Libraries were prepared by immunoSEQ multiplex PCR; TCRdb keeps only in-frame clonotypes and omits some of them. The table lists 440,000 or so clones, about nine tenths of them singletons. Treatment denoted: some 20 received Ad26.COV2.S at low or high dose, single or two shots; several received placebo; per-sample allocation not given. Sample collection was performed on day 63 after the first vaccine or placebo injection.

The chain employs TRBV19 and TRBJ1-5; D ambiguous. The clonotype comes from a person between 18 and 60 years old who received the Ad26.COV2.S COVID-19 vaccine or a placebo. The input for sequencing was peripheral blood, taken in a trial of Ad26.COV2.S vaccine versus placebo. CDR3 amino acids: CASSMPEATSNQPQHF. Written as DNA, the CDR3 is TGTGCCAGTAGTATGCCGGAGGCTACGAGCAATCAGCCCCAGCATTTT.